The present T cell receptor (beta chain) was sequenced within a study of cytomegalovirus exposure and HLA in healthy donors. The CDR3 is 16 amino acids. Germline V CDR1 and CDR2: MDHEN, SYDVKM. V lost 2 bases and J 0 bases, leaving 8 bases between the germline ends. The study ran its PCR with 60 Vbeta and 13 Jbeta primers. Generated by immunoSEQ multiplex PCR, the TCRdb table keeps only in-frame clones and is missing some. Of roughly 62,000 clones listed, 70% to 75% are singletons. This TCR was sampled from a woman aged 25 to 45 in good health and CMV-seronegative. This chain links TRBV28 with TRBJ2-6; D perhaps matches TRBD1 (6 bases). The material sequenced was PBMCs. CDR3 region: CASSLGQFSGANVLTF. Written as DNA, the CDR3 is TGTGCCAGCAGTTTAGGACAGTTCTCTGGGGCCAACGTCCTGACTTTC. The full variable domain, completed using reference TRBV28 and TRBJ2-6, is DVKVTQSSRYLVKRTGEKVFLECVQDMDHENMFWYRQDPGLGLRLIYFSYDVKMKEKGDIPEGYSVSREKKERFSLILESASTNQTSMYLCASSLGQFSGANVLTFGAGSRLTVL.